These 27 T cell receptor beta chains came from one sample sequenced in a study of blood T cell repertoires in COVID-19. TCRdb's table, derived via immunoSEQ multiplex PCR, lists solely in-frame clones and lacks some. Seen here are 130,000 to 150,000 clones, around 90% observed once, and the top ten hold just under 0.95%. The specimen was peripheral blood. The receptors originated from a woman aged 45-59 years with acute or convalescent COVID-19.

V is TRBV14 and J is TRBJ1-1, with D perhaps matching TRBD1 (5 bases). The CDR3 is 13 amino acids. Germline V gives CDR1 SGHDN, CDR2 FVKESK. Trimming stripped 1 base from V and 8 bases from J, with 11 bases between. CDR3 nucleotides: TGTGCCAGCAGCCAAGCCGGGGGAAGAGAAGCTTTCTTT. It is translated as CASSQAGGREAFF.

This clone was detected only once. The rearrangement uses TRBV7-3 and TRBJ2-5, with a weak D call TRBD2 (6 bases). CDR1 and CDR2 from the germline V gene are SGHTA and FQGTGA. This CDR3 comprises 13 residues. V was trimmed by 5 bases and J by 4 bases, leaving 11 bases between them. CDR3 DNA sequence: TGTGCCAGCAGCGTGGGACTTTTAGAGACCCAGTACTTC. Protein: CASSVGLLETQYF.

The table lists this clone with a count of one. The rearrangement uses TRBV19 and TRBJ2-7; no clear D gene. The length of the CDR3 is 14 residues. V was clipped by 5 bases and J by 2 bases, with 13 bases between them. Germline V gene sequence: CDR1 LNHDA, CDR2 SQIVND (reference sequence). The CDR3 protein is CASSPITSTYEQYF. The CDR3 region has the DNA TGTGCCAGTAGTCCTATAACGTCCACCTACGAGCAGTACTTC.

V usage is TRBV4-1 and J usage is TRBJ1-4; TRBD1 matches at 9 bases. The CDR3 is 14 residues long. Germline CDR1 MGHRA, CDR2 YSYEKL. Trimming at V came to 1 base and at J to 8 bases, leaving 2 bases not matched to a gene. The DNA for the CDR3 is TGCGCCAGCAGCCAAGCTGGGACAGGGGAAAAACTGTTTTTT. Amino acids: CASSQAGTGEKLFF.

The chain couples TRBV7-9 to TRBJ2-3, with 7 bases matching TRBD2. Germline V gene sequence: CDR1 SEHNR, CDR2 FQNEAQ (reference sequence). Unmatched junction bases numbered 9, after V lost 2 bases and J lost 1 base. The CDR3 sequence is 17 residues long. This CDR3 is CASSLSMGGKGTDTQYF. The DNA for the CDR3 is TGTGCCAGCAGCTTATCCATGGGAGGGAAAGGCACAGATACGCAGTATTTT.

This clone was detected a few times. The chain joins TRBV7-3 to TRBJ2-3, with TRBD2 identical over 13 bases. Germline trimming cut 5 bases from V and 4 bases from J; bases unmatched to any gene: 6. The CDR3 covers 16 residues. Germline V CDR1 and CDR2: SGHTA, FQGTGA. The CDR3 sequence: CASSPGTSGEADTQYF. The DNA for the CDR3 is TGTGCCAGCAGCCCCGGGACTAGCGGGGAAGCAGATACGCAGTATTTT. Full variable domain (outside the CDR3, taken from reference TRBV7-3 and TRBJ2-3): GAGVSQTPSNKVTEKGKYVELRCDPISGHTALYWYRQSLGQGPEFLIYFQGTGAADDSGLPNDRFFAVRPEGSVSTLKIQRTERGDSAVYLCASSPGTSGEADTQYFGPGTRLTVL.

In DNA form, the CDR3 reads TGCGCCAGCAGCCCTATGACAGGGGGCATCAGCAATCAGCCCCAGCATTTT. Its translation is CASSPMTGGISNQPQHF. The chain is built from TRBV4-1 and TRBJ1-5, with 10 bases identical to TRBD1. The germline gives CDR1 MGHRA, CDR2 YSYEKL. The CDR3 contains 17 residues. The trim removed 4 bases at V and 1 base at J, leaving 7 bases unmatched.

This clone was observed a few times. The V call is TRBV7-8, the J call TRBJ1-6; possible D gene TRBD1, 5 bases. V gave up 5 bases and J gave up 6 bases, with 14 bases separating them. The CDR3 is 15 amino acids. The germline gives CDR1 SGHVS, CDR2 FQNEAQ. CDR3 region: CASSRGEGRNSPLHF. The CDR3 DNA sequence: TGTGCCAGCAGCCGCGGGGAGGGACGTAATTCACCCCTCCACTTT.

The genes are TRBV29-1 and TRBJ1-1, with D maybe TRBD1 (5 bases). The CDR3 spans 12 residues. Germline CDR1 SQVTM, CDR2 ANQGSEA. V lost 2 bases and J 5 bases, leaving 9 bases between the germline ends. CDR3 region: CSVEQGRTEAFF. The CDR3 DNA reads as TGCAGCGTTGAACAGGGTAGGACTGAAGCTTTCTTT.

The chain joins TRBV7-9 to TRBJ1-6; 7 bases are shared with TRBD1. The CDR3 runs to 16 residues. The V gene's germline CDR1 is SEHNR and CDR2 FQNEAQ (reference sequence). Trimming at V came to 2 bases and at J to 6 bases, leaving 7 bases not matched to a gene. The CDR3 loop reads CASSLTLYRGNSPLHF. DNA for the CDR3: TGTGCCAGCAGCTTAACCCTCTACAGGGGTAATTCACCCCTCCACTTT.

The sample holds one count of this clone. This chain connects TRBV7-2 to TRBJ2-1; 11 positions agree with TRBD1. Germline assignment: CDR1 SGHTA and CDR2 FQGNSA. CDR3 length: 17 residues. Trimming at V came to 2 bases and at J to 10 bases, leaving 13 bases not matched to a gene. The CDR3 region has the DNA TGTGCCAGCAGCTTACCGTTGGGACAGGGGGGGCTAGGAGAGCAGTTCTTC. It yields the protein CASSLPLGQGGLGEQFF.

A single count supports this clone. The rearrangement links TRBV6-5 to TRBJ1-1, with D possibly matching TRBD1 (5 bases). CDR1 MNHEY and CDR2 SVGAGI come from the germline V gene. The CDR3 loop spans 12 amino acids. V was trimmed by 2 bases and J by 6 bases, leaving 7 bases between them. CDR3 DNA: TGTGCCAGCAGTTACCTAGGGGCTGAAGCTTTCTTT. This encodes CASSYLGAEAFF.

The chain links TRBV11-3 to TRBJ1-1; D unresolved. The CDR3 length is 15 residues. The V gene lost 0 bases and the J gene lost 1 base, with 9 bases spanning the gap. CDR1 and CDR2 from the germline V gene are SGHNT and YENEEA. CDR3 amino acids: CASSLDGVGNTEAFF. DNA of the CDR3: TGTGCCAGCAGCTTAGATGGAGTCGGGAACACTGAAGCTTTCTTT.

The J gene is TRBJ1-2, the V gene TRBV10-3; tentatively, D is TRBD1 (5 bases). Trimming pared 0 bases from V and 6 bases from J, leaving 8 bases between. This CDR3 region has 13 residues. Germline V gene sequence: CDR1 ENHRY, CDR2 SYGVKD. Here the CDR3 DNA reads TGTGCCATCAGTGAGTCGGGGGGGAATGGCTACACCTTC. Amino acid sequence: CAISESGGNGYTF.

The chain has TRBV13 and TRBJ2-3, with TRBD2 matching over 10 bases. Germline-derived CDR1 and CDR2 are PRHDT and FYEKMQ (reference sequence). CDR3 size: 18 residues. J gave up 1 base and V 8 bases, and 15 bases lay outside the gene matches. Here the CDR3 DNA reads TGTGCCAGCCGCCGAGGAGGAGCGGGGGGGCCTGGCACAGATACGCAGTATTTT. Translated: CASRRGGAGGPGTDTQYF.

A single count supports this clone. This chain connects TRBV12-3 or TRBV12-4 to TRBJ2-1; D is unclear. This CDR3 is built from 11 residues. Deletions cut 6 bases from V and 9 bases from J, with 9 bases between. The CDR3 protein is CASRAGREQFF. CDR3 bases: TGTGCCAGCAGGGCTGGGCGTGAGCAGTTCTTC.

CDR3 protein: CASSYSMRSMGRKLFF. The CDR3 DNA reads as TGTGCCAGCAGTTACTCGATGAGGTCGATGGGGCGAAAACTGTTTTTT. V gene TRBV6-5 combines with J gene TRBJ1-4; weak D call: TRBD1 (5 bases). This CDR3 is 16 amino acids long. Per the germline V gene, CDR1 is MNHEY and CDR2 is SVGAGI. Trimming took 0 bases from V and 10 from J, leaving 18 bases between them.

The chain has TRBV24-1 and TRBJ2-2; 11 positions agree with TRBD2. The length of the CDR3 is 14 residues. Losses at the gene ends were 11 bases for V and 3 bases for J; bases not matched to a gene: 4. Germline V lookup: CDR1 KGHDR, CDR2 SFDVKD. The CDR3 region has the DNA TGTGCCAATCCGGGACTAGCGGACACCGGGGAGCTGTTTTTT. Translating it yields CANPGLADTGELFF.

This CDR3 reads CATSRARASTEAFF. The CDR3 DNA reads as TGTGCCACCAGCAGAGCCAGGGCATCCACTGAAGCTTTCTTT. This rearrangement joins TRBV15 to TRBJ1-1; maybe TRBD1 (5 bases). The CDR3 spans 14 residues. From germline, CDR1 is LNHNV and CDR2 YYDKDF (reference sequence). Trimming cost V 1 base and J 4 bases, with 10 bases left between them. Supplemented by reference TRBV15 and TRBJ1-1, the full variable domain reads DAMVIQNPRYQVTQFGKPVTLSCSQTLNHNVMYWYQQKSSQAPKLLFHYYDKDFNNEADTPDNFQSRRPNTSFCFLDIRSPGLGDTAMYLCATSRARASTEAFFGQGTRLTVV.

This chain joins TRBV6-4 and TRBJ1-1; D is undetermined. The CDR3 runs to 13 residues. V was pared by 6 bases and J by 4 bases, with 12 bases between. Germline assignment: CDR1 MRHNA and CDR2 SNTAGT. The DNA for the CDR3 is TGTGCCAGCAGGTTTAGCGGAGGCACTGAAGCTTTCTTT. Translation gives CASRFSGGTEAFF.

CDR3: CASSSGGYSSYEQYF. The CDR3 nucleotides read TGTGCCAGCAGCTCGGGAGGGTACAGCTCCTACGAGCAGTACTTC. This chain links TRBV5-6 with TRBJ2-7; 8 bases are a match to TRBD2. J lost 0 bases, V lost 3 bases, and 5 bases had no gene match. Germline CDR1 reads SGHDT; CDR2 reads YYEEEE. This CDR3 has 15 amino acids.

The chain uses TRBV30 and TRBJ2-1; 11 nucleotides line up with TRBD1. The CDR3 has 12 amino acids. With V trimmed by 3 bases and J by 14 bases, 6 bases remained unmatched. Germline V gene data show CDR1 as GTSNPN and CDR2 as SVGIG (reference sequence). CDR3 bases: TGTGCCTGGAGCGTGGACAGGGGGCGTAAGTTCTTC. Residues: CAWSVDRGRKFF. Full variable domain (missing parts from reference TRBV30 and TRBJ2-1): SQTIHQWPATLVQPVGSPLSLECTVEGTSNPNLYWYRQAAGRGLQLLFYSVGIGQISSEVPQNLSASRPQDRQFILSSKKLLLSDSGFYLCAWSVDRGRKFFGPGTRLTVL.

V and J are TRBV2 and TRBJ2-3, with D maybe TRBD1 (5 bases). The ends were cut back, 6 bases at V and 0 bases at J, with 16 bases in the middle. This CDR3 is 16 amino acids long. Germline V gene data show CDR1 as SNHLY and CDR2 as FYNNEI. The DNA for the CDR3 is TGTGCCAGCAGCCGTGAGACAGCCCCTAGCACAGATACGCAGTATTTT. Its protein product is CASSRETAPSTDTQYF.

For this clone: The same CDR3 can be traced to other DNA sequences in this sample. CDR3 region: CASSLRLAGPYNEQFF. CDR3 DNA sequence: TGCGCCAGCAGTCTTAGACTAGCGGGACCCTACAATGAGCAGTTCTTC. J is TRBJ2-1 and V is TRBV5-1; 11 positions agree with TRBD2. V lost 5 bases and J lost 2; bases outside the gene matches: 6. This CDR3 comprises 16 residues. Germline V lookup: CDR1 SGHRS, CDR2 YFSETQ.

The chain joins TRBV7-9 to TRBJ1-1, with TRBD1 as a possible D gene (5 bases). V lost 3 bases, J lost 0 bases, and 11 bases lay in between. The CDR3 contains 15 residues. CDR1 SEHNR and CDR2 FQNEAQ come from the germline V gene (reference sequence). The CDR3 spells CASSFADIMNTEAFF. In nucleotides, the CDR3 is TGTGCCAGCAGCTTCGCGGACATTATGAACACTGAAGCTTTCTTT.

The chain carries TRBV29-1 and TRBJ1-1, with D possibly TRBD1 on 5 matching bases. CDR1 and CDR2 from the germline V gene are SQVTM and ANQGSEA. The CDR3 extends over 13 amino acids. Trimming shortened V by 4 bases and J by 4 bases, and 13 bases separated the two germline ends. The DNA for the CDR3 is TGCAGCGTTGTAGGCAGGGTCGGCACTGAAGCTTTCTTT. Protein sequence: CSVVGRVGTEAFF.

The V and J genes are TRBV27 and TRBJ1-2, with TRBD1 matching 9 bases. The V and J ends lost 2 bases and 8 bases, in that order; junction bases with no gene match: 15. The CDR3 sequence is 17 residues long. Looked up from germline, CDR1 is MNHEY and CDR2 is SMNVEV (reference sequence). CDR3 coding DNA: TGTGCCAGCAGTTTACGCCCCCGACAGGGGGGGAACCGAGGCTACACCTTC. Translated, it gives CASSLRPRQGGNRGYTF.